A single sample is the source of the 24 T cell receptor beta chains below, sequenced in a study of shared clonotypes between healthy human individuals. Assay: immunoSEQ multiplex PCR; the TCRdb copy retains only in-frame clones and omits some. The table lists 950,000 to 1,100,000 clones, about 75% of them singletons. Sequencing input: memory CD4+ T cells sorted from blood. Subset specified: CD45RA-negative fraction. These receptors came from a young man in good health.

In nucleotides, the CDR3 is TGCGCCAGCAGCTCTGGACAGGGCAAAGGGTGCACCTTC. The encoded protein is CASSSGQGKGCTF. The chain joins TRBV5-1 to TRBJ1-2; 8 bases match TRBD1. There are 13 residues in the CDR3. The V gene end was trimmed by 3 bases and the J gene end by 13 bases; junction bases not matched to a gene: 11. In germline, CDR1 is SGHRS, CDR2 YFSETQ.

This clone was counted a single time. V and J are TRBV5-1 and TRBJ2-6; 12 positions agree with TRBD1. J was trimmed by 4 bases and V by 7 bases; bases with no gene match: 15. The CDR3 length is 19 residues. CDR1 is SGHRS and CDR2 is YFSETQ in the germline V gene. CDR3 region: CASGTLGDRGPSGANVLTF. DNA for the CDR3: TGCGCCAGCGGTACCCTCGGGGACAGGGGGCCTAGCGGGGCCAACGTCCTGACTTTC.

The rearrangement joins TRBV27 to TRBJ1-1; D is unresolved. Germline CDR1 reads MNHEY; CDR2 reads SMNVEV (reference sequence). The CDR3 is 13 amino acids. V shed 3 bases and J shed 1 base, with 6 bases lying between them. For the CDR3, the DNA is TGTGCCAGCAGTTTCGATGGGAACACTGAAGCTTTCTTT. Its protein is CASSFDGNTEAFF.

This chain joins TRBV27 and TRBJ2-5, with a possible D match to TRBD1 (5 bases). V lost 5 bases, J lost 5 bases, and 9 bases lay in between. In germline, CDR1 is MNHEY, CDR2 SMNVEV (reference sequence). The CDR3 length is 12 residues. The CDR3 reads CASSRTRETQYF. In DNA, the CDR3 is TGTGCCAGCAGTCGGACACGCGAGACCCAGTACTTC.

V usage is TRBV19 and J usage is TRBJ1-4; tentative D call: TRBD1 (5 bases). V lost 6 bases to trimming and J lost 0 bases, with 8 bases between them. The CDR3 is 14 residues long. CDR1 LNHDA and CDR2 SQIVND come from the germline V gene (reference sequence). CDR3 DNA: TGTGCCAGTAGACAGGCTTCAACTAATGAAAAACTGTTTTTT. Residues: CASRQASTNEKLFF.

In the case of this clone: This specimen includes other DNA sequences encoding the same CDR3. The V and J genes are TRBV6-5 and TRBJ1-5; D gene ambiguous. The CDR3 covers 13 residues. Germline CDR1 MNHEY, CDR2 SVGAGI. Trimming removed 0 bases from V and 4 bases from J, with 4 bases in between. In DNA form, the CDR3 reads TGTGCCAGCAGTTACTCGCTTAATCAGCCCCAGCATTTT. As protein: CASSYSLNQPQHF.

The chain recombines TRBV19 with TRBJ1-2, with TRBD1 matching 12 bases. Germline trimming cut 3 bases from V and 0 bases from J; bases unmatched to any gene: 5. CDR1 is LNHDA and CDR2 is SQIVND in the germline V gene (reference sequence). CDR3 length equals 17 residues. The CDR3: CASSIGDRGRANYGYTF. CDR3 bases: TGTGCCAGTAGTATCGGGGACAGGGGGCGAGCTAACTATGGCTACACCTTC.

This chain uses TRBV28 with TRBJ2-7; D is ambiguous. Germline assignment: CDR1 MDHEN and CDR2 SYDVKM. There are 12 residues in the CDR3. V lost 5 bases, J lost 2 bases, and 7 bases lay in between. CDR3 in DNA: TGTGCCAGCAGTGCGGATGCCTACGAGCAGTACTTC. Translating gives CASSADAYEQYF.

Ten or more counts support this clone. The germline gene is not matched at one end of the junction; a read error may be the cause. The V and J genes are TRBV7-7 and TRBJ2-5, with 7 bases aligning to TRBD1. Germline CDR1 is SSHAT and CDR2 is FNYEAQ (reference sequence). There are 15 residues in the CDR3. The CDR3, as DNA: TGTGCTAGCAGCTTAGGTAACAGGGGCCAAGAGACCCAGTACTTC. Its protein is CASSLGNRGQETQYF.

This rearrangement joins TRBV7-2 to TRBJ2-5, with D uncertain. The germline V and J ends were trimmed by 5 bases and 5 bases, with 9 bases remaining between them. This CDR3 has 12 amino acids. CDR1 and CDR2 (germline): SGHTA, FQGNSA. CDR3 in amino acids: CASSPLMETQYF. CDR3 bases: TGTGCCAGCAGCCCCCTTATGGAGACCCAGTACTTC. Variable domain in full (rest from reference TRBV7-2 and TRBJ2-5): GAGVSQSPSNKVTEKGKDVELRCDPISGHTALYWYRQSLGQGLEFLIYFQGNSAPDKSGLPSDRFSAERTGGSVSTLTIQRTQQEDSAVYLCASSPLMETQYFGPGTRLLVL.

This sequence joins TRBV19 and TRBJ1-5; D uncertain. The germline V gene encodes CDR1 LNHDA and CDR2 SQIVND (reference sequence). V was clipped by 5 bases and J by 0 bases, with 11 bases between them. The CDR3 is 15 residues long. DNA for the CDR3: TGTGCCAGTAGTGAATCCGGGTATAGCAATCAGCCCCAGCATTTT. Its translation is CASSESGYSNQPQHF.

The CDR3 DNA follows: TGTGCCAGCAGGGAATCTCCGACAGGCAACTATGGCTACACCTTC. It encodes CASRESPTGNYGYTF. J is TRBJ1-2 and V is TRBV2, with D possibly being TRBD1 (6 bases). Germline V gene data show CDR1 as SNHLY and CDR2 as FYNNEI. The length of the CDR3 is 15 residues. Trimming removed 6 bases at V and 2 bases at J, with 16 bases between.

V gene TRBV4-2 combines with J gene TRBJ2-2; perhaps TRBD1 as D (6 bases). This CDR3 has 14 amino acids. V was shortened by 7 bases and J by 10 bases, with 19 bases between the two germline ends. Germline CDR1 and CDR2: LGHNA and YNFKEQ. The CDR3 reads CASTQDREVAELFF. DNA of the CDR3: TGTGCCAGCACCCAGGACAGAGAAGTGGCGGAGCTGTTTTTT.

The chain combines TRBV4-1 with TRBJ2-3; TRBD2 matches 8 bases. V trimming: 1 base; J trimming: 0 bases; junction bases outside the gene matches: 3. Germline CDR1 and CDR2: MGHRA and YSYEKL. CDR3 length equals 16 residues. The CDR3 coding sequence is TGCGCCAGCAGCCAAGCGGGCGGGGGGAGCACAGATACGCAGTATTTT. Translation gives CASSQAGGGSTDTQYF.

The chain is built from TRBV9 and TRBJ2-1, with 9 bases identical to TRBD1. The CDR3 contains 15 residues. J gave up 4 bases and V 3 bases, and 5 bases lay outside the gene matches. In germline, CDR1 is SGDLS, CDR2 YYNGEE. The CDR3 sequence is CASSAQGAGYNEQFF. In DNA form, the CDR3 reads TGTGCCAGCAGCGCACAGGGGGCGGGATACAATGAGCAGTTCTTC.

A remark on this clone: Other DNA sequences of this sample code for an identical CDR3. The V gene is TRBV29-1, the J gene TRBJ2-3; tentative D call: TRBD1 (5 bases). CDR1 is SQVTM, CDR2 ANQGSEA, per germline. The V gene lost 6 bases and the J gene lost 2 bases, with 6 bases spanning the gap. The CDR3 runs to 11 residues. In DNA form, the CDR3 reads TGCAGCGTAGGGGACACAGATACGCAGTATTTT. Its translation: CSVGDTDTQYF.

This chain links TRBV19 with TRBJ1-5; 7 bases align to TRBD1. CDR1 LNHDA and CDR2 SQIVND come from the germline V gene (reference sequence). The CDR3 runs 13 residues. V trimming: 6 bases; J trimming: 5 bases; junction bases outside the gene matches: 4. The CDR3, as DNA: TGTGCCAGTAGGGGACAGTGGGATCAGCCCCAGCATTTT. Translation: CASRGQWDQPQHF. The full variable domain, in which reference TRBV19 and TRBJ1-5 provide the parts outside the CDR3, is DGGITQSPKYLFRKEGQNVTLSCEQNLNHDAMYWYRQDPGQGLRLIYYSQIVNDFQKGDIAEGYSVSREKKESFPLTVTSAQKNPTAFYLCASRGQWDQPQHFGDGTRLSIL.

DNA of the CDR3: TGTGCCAGCTCACCGCAGGGGCCATCTACGGAGCAGTACTTC. It codes for CASSPQGPSTEQYF. The V gene is TRBV18, the J gene TRBJ2-7; maybe TRBD1 (6 bases). CDR1 and CDR2 (germline): KGHSH, LQKENI. The length of the CDR3 is 14 residues. The V end lost 3 bases, the J end lost 7 bases, and 16 bases lay between the germline ends.

The rearrangement uses TRBV7-2 and TRBJ2-2; 7 nucleotides line up with TRBD2. Germline CDR1 and CDR2: SGHTA and FQGNSA. V gave up 2 bases and J gave up 2 bases; unmatched junction bases: 2. The CDR3 loop spans 15 amino acids. The CDR3 sequence is CASSLRGSNTGELFF. In DNA, the CDR3 is TGTGCCAGCAGCTTACGCGGGAGTAACACCGGGGAGCTGTTTTTT.

This chain joins TRBV27 and TRBJ1-5, with unresolved D. V lost 4 bases and J lost 6, with 10 bases in between. The germline V gene encodes CDR1 MNHEY and CDR2 SMNVEV (reference sequence). The CDR3 length is 13 residues. CDR3: CASSSRRSQPQHF. CDR3 DNA sequence: TGTGCCAGCAGTTCTAGGCGGTCTCAGCCCCAGCATTTT.

V is TRBV29-1 and J is TRBJ1-1; D gene uncertain. This CDR3 is 13 amino acids long. V was clipped by 0 bases and J by 4 bases, with 9 bases between them. Germline V lookup: CDR1 SQVTM, CDR2 ANQGSEA. The CDR3: CSVEDQPSTEAFF. As DNA, the CDR3 is TGCAGCGTTGAAGATCAACCGTCCACTGAAGCTTTCTTT. Combining the CDR3 with reference TRBV29-1 and TRBJ1-1 gives the whole variable domain SAVISQKPSRDICQRGTSLTIQCQVDSQVTMMFWYRQQPGQSLTLIATANQGSEATYESGFVIDKFPISRPNLTFSTLTVSNMSPEDSSIYLCSVEDQPSTEAFFGQGTRLTVV.

The V call is TRBV14, the J call TRBJ1-1; D remains ambiguous. CDR1 is SGHDN, CDR2 FVKESK, per germline. CDR3 size: 13 residues. Deletions cut 3 bases from V and 6 bases from J, with 11 bases between. CDR3 DNA sequence: TGTGCCAGCAGCCATTCAAGGCTCTCTGAAGCTTTCTTT. This encodes CASSHSRLSEAFF.

The chain carries TRBV4-2 and TRBJ2-3, with TRBD2 matching over 10 bases. J lost 5 bases, V lost 0 bases, and 8 bases had no gene match. This CDR3 is built from 17 residues. The germline gives CDR1 LGHNA, CDR2 YNFKEQ. Here the CDR3 reads CASSQDSGTSAKDTQYF. CDR3 coding DNA: TGTGCCAGCAGCCAAGATTCTGGGACTAGCGCAAAAGATACGCAGTATTTT.

The chain joins TRBV5-1 to TRBJ2-5; 9 positions agree with TRBD1. Germline V gene data show CDR1 as SGHRS and CDR2 as YFSETQ. The CDR3 consists of 16 residues. The ends lost 3 bases at V and 1 base at J; junction bases unmatched: 7. The DNA of the CDR3 is TGCGCCAGCAGCTCCGGGACAGGGTACTCCCAAGAGACCCAGTACTTC. This encodes CASSSGTGYSQETQYF.